This TCR beta chain was found in a study of T cells in Graves' hyperthyroidism and ophthalmopathy. Study-level findings and limits: Blood samples included most of the expanded thyroid clonotypes exceeding 0.001. In the analysis, a 13 V-J model separated ophthalmopathy from stable hyperthyroidism.

This clonotype was counted at least ten times. What it binds is unknown. V was pared by 0 bases and J by 3 bases, with 6 bases between. CDR1 is SGDLS and CDR2 is YYNGEE in the germline V gene. CDR3 length: 13 residues. Newly diagnosed hyperthyroidism patients aged 18 to 65 years had disease lasting under 2 months. The source material, RNA transcripts, was used to amplify TCR beta CDR3 regions. TCR CDR3 underwent first-round RT-PCR with the HTBI primer set. One entry per CDR3 protein, called by TCRdb with MiXCR from the multiplex PCR reads. The sample lists about 400,000 distinct CDR3 sequences, around 14% occurring once.

The rearrangement uses TRBV9 and TRBJ1-1; D might be TRBD1 (6 bases). What was sequenced was blood. This clonotype originated in a woman aged 18 to 35 with Graves' hyperthyroidism. Written as DNA, the CDR3 is TGTGCCAGCAGCGTAGCAGGGGACACTGAAGCTTTCTTT. Its translation: CASSVAGDTEAFF.